These 10 T cell receptor beta chains were all obtained from the same sample, sequenced in a study of blood T cell repertoires in COVID-19. The data were produced by immunoSEQ multiplex PCR, yet TCRdb's version contains in-frame clones alone and is incomplete. The sample holds a few hundred thousand clones, 85% to 90% seen once. Sequenced sample: PBMCs or T cells enriched from blood (not recorded which). Receptors were obtained from a woman aged 18-29 years with acute COVID-19.

This chain links TRBV6-5 with TRBJ1-5; D is unresolved. The V gene's germline CDR1 is MNHEY and CDR2 SVGAGI. Trimming removed 6 bases from V and 1 base from J, with 7 bases in between. The CDR3 is 13 residues long. The CDR3 bases are TGTGCCAGCAGCAGGATCAGCAATCAGCCCCAGCATTTT. Translated: CASSRISNQPQHF.

The chain couples TRBV28 to TRBJ2-3; TRBD2 aligns across 11 bases. The V segment lost 9 bases and the J segment 0 bases; nucleotides outside the gene matches: 11. In germline, CDR1 is MDHEN, CDR2 SYDVKM. The CDR3 length is 17 residues. In nucleotides, the CDR3 is TGTGCCAGTTGGGGGGTAGCGGGAGGGACTAGCACAGATACGCAGTATTTT. Its protein product is CASWGVAGGTSTDTQYF.

J is TRBJ1-5 and V is TRBV4-1, with D possibly matching TRBD1 (6 bases). The CDR3 runs to 16 residues. In germline, CDR1 is MGHRA, CDR2 YSYEKL. The V end was cut by 3 bases, the J end by 2 bases, with 14 bases between. CDR3 sequence reads: CASSHFSGGGNQPQHF. CDR3 DNA sequence: TGCGCCAGCAGCCACTTTTCTGGGGGCGGCAATCAGCCCCAGCATTTT.

This chain connects TRBV7-9 to TRBJ1-2, with TRBD1 matching over 7 bases. This CDR3 is 17 amino acids long. CDR1 is SEHNR, CDR2 FQNEAQ, per germline (reference sequence). Losses at the gene ends were 4 bases for V and 2 bases for J; bases not matched to a gene: 13. CDR3 nucleotide sequence: TGTGCCAGCAGCTCGCAGGGACAGACTCAAATGAACTATGGCTACACCTTC. It translates to CASSSQGQTQMNYGYTF.

The chain combines TRBV2 with TRBJ2-5, with 9 nucleotides matching TRBD1. Germline-derived CDR1 and CDR2 are SNHLY and FYNNEI. V dropped 6 bases and J dropped 1; count of bases not matched to a gene: 6. The CDR3 sequence is 15 residues long. The CDR3 sequence is CASSTNRGLQETQYF. CDR3 coding DNA: TGTGCCAGCAGCACAAACAGGGGGCTCCAAGAGACCCAGTACTTC.

The CDR3 spells CASTGQLAKNIQYF. The DNA of the CDR3 is TGTGCCAGCACGGGACAGCTAGCCAAAAACATTCAGTACTTC. The chain is built from TRBV2 and TRBJ2-4, with TRBD1 identical over 7 bases. This CDR3 has 14 amino acids. V trimming: 7 bases; J trimming: 0 bases; junction bases outside the gene matches: 3. Germline V lookup: CDR1 SNHLY, CDR2 FYNNEI.

This clone showed up just once. This rearrangement joins TRBV13 to TRBJ1-1; a possible D gene is TRBD1 (6 bases). Per germline, CDR1 PRHDT and CDR2 FYEKMQ (reference sequence). The CDR3 extends over 15 amino acids. Between the trimmed V and J ends, which lost 4 bases and 0 bases, there was a span of 12 bases. CDR3 in DNA: TGTGCCAGCAGCTGGGACAAGCTCATGAACACTGAAGCTTTCTTT. It yields the protein CASSWDKLMNTEAFF.

J is TRBJ1-5 and V is TRBV19; the match to TRBD1 covers 7 bases. The CDR3 spans 17 residues. V lost 4 bases and J lost 0; bases outside the gene matches: 9. Per the germline V gene, CDR1 is LNHDA and CDR2 is SQIVND (reference sequence). The CDR3 spells CASSTTGAHYSNQPQHF. The CDR3 DNA reads as TGTGCCAGTAGTACTACAGGGGCCCACTATAGCAATCAGCCCCAGCATTTT. The variable domain in full, completed from reference TRBV19 and TRBJ1-5, reads DGGITQSPKYLFRKEGQNVTLSCEQNLNHDAMYWYRQDPGQGLRLIYYSQIVNDFQKGDIAEGYSVSREKKESFPLTVTSAQKNPTAFYLCASSTTGAHYSNQPQHFGDGTRLSIL.

The chain carries TRBV7-8 and TRBJ1-4, with a tentative D call TRBD1 (5 bases). This CDR3 region has 15 residues. V gave up 0 bases and J gave up 3 bases, with 8 bases separating them. Germline assignment: CDR1 SGHVS and CDR2 FQNEAQ. CDR3 DNA: TGTGCCAGCAGCTTAGCGACGGGGGCTAATGAAAAACTGTTTTTT. Translated, it gives CASSLATGANEKLFF.

The CDR3 nucleotides are TGTGCCAGCAGCTTGGTAATCCTAGCGGGAGCTTCCTCCTACAATGAGCAGTTCTTC. Translated, it gives CASSLVILAGASSYNEQFF. V gene TRBV5-6 combines with J gene TRBJ2-1; 10 bases line up with TRBD2. With 0 bases clipped from V and 0 bases from J, the junction kept 9 bases outside the gene matches. CDR1 SGHDT and CDR2 YYEEEE come from the germline V gene. CDR3 length equals 19 residues.